This T cell receptor beta chain appears in the sequencing data of a study of vaccination and CD4 T cells after COVID-19. Overall study: Post-COVID draws followed diagnosis by a median roughly 93 days (range 35 to 161). Post-vaccine sampling followed dose two by a median roughly 65 days (range 14 to 241).

Treatment of the sample: approximately nine-day PBMC culture with coronavirus spike peptide pools or control peptides (ViraFEST assay). Expansion of antigen-specific T cells with peptide pools by ViraFEST preceded sequencing of TCRs. This clonotype showed up just a few times. Its target is not known. Germline V gives CDR1 GTSNPN, CDR2 SVGIG (reference sequence). CDR3 size: 15 residues. Losses at the gene ends were 5 bases for V and 4 bases for J; bases not matched to a gene: 10. The study sequenced cultured CD4+ T cell DNA using the Oncomine TCR Beta short-read assay. TCRdb redid the calling of the PCR reads with MiXCR, one entry per CDR3 protein. The table has 11,000 or so distinct CDR3 sequences, about 44% seen once; the top ten hold about a third.

The TCR sequence derives from a human donor who had recovered from COVID-19. Specimen: CD4+ T cells from blood, cultured in vitro. The V call is TRBV30, the J call TRBJ1-2; 10 bases align to TRBD1. CDR3 region: CAWGRPGQGFYGYTF. The CDR3 DNA follows: TGTGCCTGGGGACGTCCGGGACAGGGGTTCTATGGCTACACCTTC. Drawing the rest from reference TRBV30 and TRBJ1-2, the complete variable domain is SQTIHQWPATLVQPVGSPLSLECTVEGTSNPNLYWYRQAAGRGLQLLFYSVGIGQISSEVPQNLSASRPQDRQFILSSKKLLLSDSGFYLCAWGRPGQGFYGYTFGSGTRLTVV.